The TCR beta chain under discussion was sequenced for a study of naive and memory T cell subsets (dated by TCRdb to 2016 to 2017). With regard to the full study: Sorted naive and memory T cell subsets from peripheral blood were analyzed in the study using a UMI-based, open-source pipeline for TCR alpha and beta sequencing. IgG serology results and the functional CMV T cell responses were in complete agreement. RNA was DNase-treated and reverse transcribed with TCR constant-region primers, mostly using SuperScript III.

The library was built by means of UMI-ligation and nested PCR. An equimolar mix of two oligonucleotides covering both TRBC1 and TRBC2 was used as the beta constant-region primer. The ligated cDNA went through four rounds of PCR with nested alpha and beta constant-region primers together with the SP2 primer. A single-stranded oligonucleotide carrying the SP2 primer and a 12-nucleotide UMI was ligated to the 3' end of the cDNA by T4 RNA ligase 1. The ligation reaction was incubated at 16°C for roughly 18-25 hours. To avoid over-amplification, PCR2 was usually performed as a SYBR Green qPCR and halted once a predetermined threshold was reached. Apart from the first purification, every purification step used Agencourt AMPure XP magnetic beads. Library quantification was done by Qubit, followed by a TapeStation check on which the main peak was expected at around 650 bp. Pooled libraries were sequenced on an Illumina MiSeq with v2 2x251 paired-end kits, typically giving roughly 0.9-2.2 million reads per sample. Each sample library was pooled at roughly 4.1 nM, and roughly 4.5-7% PhiX was included to improve cluster recognition. Regarding the original processing steps: Decombinator assigned V and J genes to Demultiplexor-processed FASTQ reads by tag matching, allowing a single base-pair mismatch. UMIs were used by Collapsinator to correct both sequencing errors and frequency errors arising from PCR heterogeneity. CDR3Translator translated TCRs and extracted CDR3s from the conserved cysteine to the FGXG phenylalanine, flagging non-productive sequences. Gini, Shannon entropy and inverse Simpson indices were calculated on repertoires that had been subsampled to equal numbers of UMI-defined TCRs. Within the linear range, a power law was fitted to clonotype abundance distributions using maximum likelihood. For one naive CD8 sample, the pipeline and MIGEC produced similar UMI counts, unique TCR numbers and clonal distributions. The repertoires were searched for about 7,300 CMV-associated CDR3 sequences that had been compiled from VDJdb and a published dataset. TCRdb reworked the public reads: Q25 trimming with fastp, MiXCR clone assembly, productive beta chains retained. Duplicate CDR3 protein sequences are folded into a single record with the most common DNA and genes. For this entry, the V and J calls and clone size follow TCRdb and not the study's own pipeline. Within this sample are some 110,000 distinct CDR3 sequences, with approximately 37% of them counted one time only. In total, the top ten clones hold approximately 0.9% of the sample.

The germline V gene encodes CDR1 DFQATT and CDR2 SNEGSKA (reference sequence). The CDR3, from cysteine to phenylalanine, totals 16 residues. Just CDR3 DNA is preserved here, 48 bases in frame from base 1. For this chain, trimming is 0 bases at the V end and 2 bases at the J end, and the number of junction bases without a gene match is 6. Separate amplification of TCR alpha and beta chain libraries was performed from the second PCR step onward. The CMV status of each donor was determined by measuring IFNgamma production from CD4+ T cells after fresh PBMCs had been stimulated overnight with CMV viral lysate. CD4 T cells were positively selected with Miltenyi beads, followed by positive selection of CD8 T cells from the CD4-negative fraction. Cells stained for CD3, CD4, CD8, CD45RA, CD27 and a live/dead dye were sorted on a BD Aria II into four subsets by CD45RA and CD27. Blood was obtained from a few healthy volunteers, and the blood from each volunteer was fractionated into CD4 and CD8 T cells and subsequently into four differentiation subsets. Roughly 0.11 L of peripheral blood was collected from each donor, and PBMC were isolated by Ficoll-Paque PLUS density-gradient centrifugation. The sorted cells were lysed in RLT buffer, after which RNA was extracted using a Qiagen RNeasy kit and kept at -80 degrees C.

The table lists this clonotype with many counts. The clone's antigen remains unknown. No qualities accompany the bases; no much larger clone lies one base away. Study-level results and caveats: Clonotypes were defined as single alpha or beta chain sequences, not paired alpha/beta receptors. The repertoire findings for the naive and memory subsets could not be validated, as no ground truth was available. In both CD4 and CD8 cells, going from naive through CM, EM and EMRA, the Gini index went up while Shannon and inverse Simpson diversity went down. Following error correction, more than 95% of naive TCR sequences occurred only once, which made naive abundance distributions much steeper than those of memory subsets. TCR abundance followed a power law with an exponent that was different for naive and memory subsets but consistent across the three individuals. RNA-based TCR counts may be affected by expression changes linked to T cell activation and differentiation.

This receptor chain uses TRBV20-1 and TRBJ2-3; 9 central bases correspond to TRBD2. The clonotype comes from a human donor in good health. Specimen: central memory CD4+ T cells from blood. The cell subset or site label for this specimen denotes: central memory, CD45RA- CD27+. The CDR3 has the sequence CSAREFGGRVTDTQYF. The sequenced DNA is TGCAGTGCTAGAGAGTTTGGCGGGAGGGTCACAGATACGCAGTATTTT.